A single sample is the source of the 19 T cell receptor beta chains below, sequenced in a study of regulatory T cells in long-lasting Graves disease. Time point of the sample: persistent/refractory GD, antithyroid drugs over 5 years with positive TRAb. Construction of the TCR library relied on RNA isolated from PBMCs. Combining iRepertoire HTBI primers with Arm-PCR of CDR3 regions, the authors built TCR beta libraries. One entry per CDR3 protein results from TCRdb running MiXCR on the multiplex PCR reads. The sample has about 660,000 distinct CDR3 sequences; about 30% are singletons. Sequenced here: peripheral blood mononuclear cells (PBMCs), sampled when the disease was refractory, from a patient treated with antithyroid drugs. These receptors all stem from a female donor with Graves disease.

J is TRBJ2-1 and V is TRBV5-1; TRBD1 matches 7 bases. The V segment lost 0 bases and the J segment 9 bases; nucleotides outside the gene matches: 6. The length of the CDR3 is 14 residues. CDR1 and CDR2 from the germline V gene are SGHRS and YFSETQ. The CDR3 bases are TGCGCCAGCAGCTTGGCCTTAGGGGGCGGTGAGCAGTTCTTC. Encoded protein: CASSLALGGGEQFF.

The chain joins TRBV12-3 or TRBV12-4 to TRBJ1-2; D is ambiguous. The V gene lost 8 bases and the J gene lost 7 bases, with 20 bases spanning the gap. This CDR3 contains 14 residues. The CDR3 DNA reads as TGTGCCAGCTCACCATGGGAGGGAAGTGGTGGCTACACCTTC. This translates into CASSPWEGSGGYTF.

This clonotype has just a few counts. The V gene is TRBV28, the J gene TRBJ1-3, with 7 nucleotides matching TRBD1. Germline CDR1 MDHEN, CDR2 SYDVKM. The length of the CDR3 is 18 residues. With 4 bases clipped from V and 4 bases from J, the junction kept 16 bases outside the gene matches. The CDR3 DNA sequence: TGTGCCAGCAGTTCCCTCTGGCCCGGGACAGTTCGAGGAAACACCATATATTTT. Translated, it gives CASSSLWPGTVRGNTIYF.

The genes are TRBV13 and TRBJ1-2; D is possibly TRBD1 (5 bases). The CDR3 spans 14 residues. Germline CDR1 and CDR2: PRHDT and FYEKMQ (reference sequence). V lost 7 bases to trimming and J lost 0 bases, with 12 bases between them. CDR3 sequence (DNA): TGTGCCAGCAACTGGCAGGGTACTAACTATGGCTACACCTTC. Translation: CASNWQGTNYGYTF.

This clonotype was seen only a few times. J is TRBJ2-2 and V is TRBV4-1; 13 bases map to TRBD2. Germline V lookup: CDR1 MGHRA, CDR2 YSYEKL. With 0 bases clipped from V and 6 bases from J, the junction kept 1 base outside the gene matches. The CDR3 sequence is 16 residues long. The CDR3 protein is CASSQEGLAGAGELFF. DNA of the CDR3: TGCGCCAGCAGCCAAGAAGGACTAGCGGGAGCCGGGGAGCTGTTTTTT.

The V gene is TRBV28, the J gene TRBJ1-6; D may be TRBD1 (6 bases). Trimming took off 7 bases at V and 7 bases at J, with 11 bases between the two ends. The germline CDR1 and CDR2 sequences are MDHEN and SYDVKM. CDR3 length: 13 amino acids. The CDR3 nucleotides read TGTGCCAGCACCTCTCAGGGGAATTCACCCCTCCACTTT. This gives the protein CASTSQGNSPLHF.

The chain couples TRBV29-1 to TRBJ1-1; 7 bases fit TRBD1. Germline loops: CDR1 SQVTM, CDR2 ANQGSEA. J lost 4 bases, V lost 6 bases, and 8 bases had no gene match. The CDR3 consists of 13 residues. The CDR3 DNA is TGCAGCGTCGCCCGACAGGGAAGCACTGAAGCTTTCTTT. This gives the protein CSVARQGSTEAFF.

This rearrangement joins TRBV28 to TRBJ2-1; unclear D gene. Germline V gene data show CDR1 as MDHEN and CDR2 as SYDVKM. CDR3 length: 12 residues. V shed 3 bases and J shed 7 bases, with 7 bases lying between them. CDR3 sequence reads: CASSLPVNEQFF. The CDR3 nucleotides are TGTGCCAGCAGTTTGCCGGTTAATGAGCAGTTCTTC.

J is TRBJ1-4 and V is TRBV28; 7 bases map to TRBD1. V lost 10 bases, J lost 14 bases, and 10 bases stayed unmatched. Germline V lookup: CDR1 MDHEN, CDR2 SYDVKM. The CDR3 is made up of 11 amino acids. The CDR3 is CATSRGGTLFF. The CDR3 DNA follows: TGTGCCACCTCCAGGGGGGGGACTCTGTTTTTT.

As concerns this clonotype: One end of the junction fails to match germline, which may point to a read error. J is TRBJ1-3 and V is TRBV13; 8 bases fit TRBD1. Germline CDR1 reads PRHDT; CDR2 reads FYEKMQ (reference sequence). CDR3 length equals 13 residues. The CDR3 is CASSQGRWDRYDF. The CDR3 DNA sequence: TGTGCCAGCAGCCAGGGGCGTTGGGACAGGTACGATTTT. Full variable domain (missing parts from reference TRBV13 and TRBJ1-3): AAGVIQSPRHLIKEKRETATLKCYPIPRHDTVYWYQQGPGQDPQFLISFYEKMQSDKGSIPDRFSAQQFSDYHSELNMSSLELGDSALYFCASSQGRWDRYDFGEGSWLTVV.

In this sample, this clonotype turned up a few times. The chain uses TRBV6-1 and TRBJ2-5; D is possibly TRBD1 (6 bases). This CDR3 spans 13 amino acids. V lost 6 bases and J 5 bases, leaving 13 bases between the germline ends. Looked up from germline, CDR1 is MNHNS and CDR2 is SASEGT. The CDR3 DNA follows: TGTGCCAGCAGGCGACAGGACCGGGAGACCCAGTACTTC. Protein product: CASRRQDRETQYF.

This sequence joins TRBV14 and TRBJ2-5; 7 nucleotides line up with TRBD2. V shed 0 bases and J 1 base; nucleotides not matched to a gene: 11. The CDR3 loop spans 18 amino acids. Looked up from germline, CDR1 is SGHDN and CDR2 is FVKESK. The DNA of the CDR3 is TGTGCCAGCAGCCAAGATAACTCGCGGGAGTACTCCCAAGAGACCCAGTACTTC. The encoded protein is CASSQDNSREYSQETQYF.

The rearrangement uses TRBV6-2 or TRBV6-3 and TRBJ1-1; D unresolved. The CDR3 runs to 17 residues. CDR1 and CDR2 from the germline V gene are MNHEY and SVGEGT. Trimming removed 1 base at V and 0 bases at J, with 15 bases between. The CDR3 nucleotides read TGTGCCAGCAGTTACTACTACGGAGAGCTCATGAACACTGAAGCTTTCTTT. This sequence encodes CASSYYYGELMNTEAFF.

This chain uses TRBV12-3 or TRBV12-4 with TRBJ1-6; TRBD1 matches 8 bases. The CDR3 has 16 residues. V trimming: 7 bases; J trimming: 2 bases; junction bases outside the gene matches: 7. CDR3 amino acids: CASTPRTGTYNSPLHF. The CDR3 DNA reads TGTGCCAGCACCCCCCGGACAGGGACCTATAATTCACCCCTCCACTTT.

J is TRBJ1-3 and V is TRBV2; D perhaps matches TRBD1 (6 bases). CDR3 length equals 14 residues. The germline CDR1 and CDR2 sequences are SNHLY and FYNNEI. The V end was cut by 1 base, the J end by 3 bases, with 7 bases between. The CDR3 here is CASSEGTVGNTIYF. The CDR3 DNA follows: TGTGCCAGCAGTGAAGGGACAGTTGGAAACACCATATATTTT.

This clonotype occurred a few times. The gene calls are TRBV2 and TRBJ1-3; D gene ambiguous. CDR1 and CDR2 (germline): SNHLY, FYNNEI. CDR3 length: 13 amino acids. V was clipped by 7 bases and J by 2 bases, with 9 bases between them. The CDR3 nucleotides are TGTGCCAGCACCGAGAGGGCTGGAAACACCATATATTTT. Translated, it gives CASTERAGNTIYF.

Remarks on this clonotype: Being one base from a much bigger clone, this may be a read error. The chain recombines TRBV2 with TRBJ2-5, with TRBD1 matching 9 bases. This CDR3 region has 16 residues. V lost 3 bases to trimming and J lost 1 base; unmatched junction nucleotides: 6. CDR1 and CDR2 from the germline V gene are SNHLY and FYNNEI. CDR3 coding DNA: TGTGCCAGCAGTGACTATGGGACAGGGAGCCAAGAGACCCAGTACTTC. Amino acid sequence: CASSDYGTGSQETQYF.

This clonotype appeared many times. V and J are TRBV28 and TRBJ1-1, with D hard to call. V was cut by 3 bases and J by 11 bases, with 13 bases left in between. The CDR3 contains 12 residues. CDR1 is MDHEN and CDR2 is SYDVKM in the germline V gene. In DNA, the CDR3 is TGTGCCAGCAGTTTGGCGAAAGGACCTGCTTTCTTT. Its protein is CASSLAKGPAFF.

The chain couples TRBV10-3 to TRBJ1-3; D uncertain. There are 14 residues in the CDR3. Germline assignment: CDR1 ENHRY and CDR2 SYGVKD. V was trimmed by 4 bases and J by 0 bases, leaving 7 bases between them. The CDR3 sequence is CAISGSGSGNTIYF. The CDR3 DNA follows: TGTGCCATCAGTGGATCAGGCTCTGGAAACACCATATATTTT.